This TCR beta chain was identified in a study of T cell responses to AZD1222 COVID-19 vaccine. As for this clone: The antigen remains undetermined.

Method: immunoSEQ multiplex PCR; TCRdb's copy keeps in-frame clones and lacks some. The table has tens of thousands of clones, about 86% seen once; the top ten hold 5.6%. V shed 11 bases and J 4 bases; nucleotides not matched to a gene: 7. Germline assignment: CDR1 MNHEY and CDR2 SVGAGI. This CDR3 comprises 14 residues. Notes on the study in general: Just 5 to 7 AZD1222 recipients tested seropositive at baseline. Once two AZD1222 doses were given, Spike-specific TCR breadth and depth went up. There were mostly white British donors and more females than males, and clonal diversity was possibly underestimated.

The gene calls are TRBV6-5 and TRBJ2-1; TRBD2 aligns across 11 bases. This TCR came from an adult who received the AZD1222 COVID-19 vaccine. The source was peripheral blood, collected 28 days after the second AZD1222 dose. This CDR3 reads CAGRLAGFYNEQFF. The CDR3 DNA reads TGTGCCGGACGACTAGCGGGATTTTACAATGAGCAGTTCTTC.